A single T cell receptor (beta chain) is shown here with its context. The antigen it recognizes is unknown. A junction end diverges from the germline sequence, so it may reflect a read error. This entry belongs to a study of T cells in Graves' hyperthyroidism and ophthalmopathy (dated by TCRdb to between 2017 and 2020). Concerning the study at large: Peripheral blood samples were taken at initial diagnosis, before any treatment was given. For training and testing, the 100 patients in the discovery cohort were randomly divided in a 7:3 ratio. In addition, the study compared T-cell repertoires in thyroid tissue and in blood from five or six Graves' hyperthyroidism patients. A discovery cohort of around 100 patients, approximately 45 with Graves' ophthalmopathy and 55 to 60 with stable Graves' hyperthyroidism, was used to find distinguishing TCR V-J signatures. After sampling, hyperthyroidism patients received methimazole starting at 30 mg daily, and ophthalmopathy patients received high-dose intravenous methylprednisolone. The paper describes TCR Vbeta CDR3 sequencing of 120 to 150 peripheral blood samples, made up of roughly 45 ophthalmopathy patients, approximately 73 hyperthyroidism patients and 17 progressor patients. Prospective prediction of ophthalmopathy was tested in an independent validation cohort consisting of under 20 hyperthyroidism patients and 15 to 17 patients who later progressed to ophthalmopathy.

Graves' hyperthyroidism was defined as stable when no progression to ophthalmopathy occurred over 18 months of follow-up. Hyperthyroidism patients were aged 18 to 65 years and newly diagnosed, with disease duration of less than 2 months. Patients with uncontrolled infections, other autoimmune diseases, pregnancy or lactation were excluded. Diagnoses were based on clinical symptoms, serum thyroxine and TRAb, thyroid ultrasound and orbital computed tomography. PBMCs were isolated from about 10 ml of fresh peripheral blood by Ficoll-Paque density gradient centrifugation. Total RNA was extracted using Trizol reagent, and RNA quality was assessed on an Agilent 2100 Bioanalyzer. CDR1 and CDR2 are drawn from the germline V gene: SGHRS, YFSETQ. The CDR3, cysteine through phenylalanine, is 18 amino acids long. Kept here is only the CDR3 DNA, which spans 54 bases and is read in frame from base 1. Points the paper makes about the study in general: Sample size was not statistically predetermined, and investigators were not blinded to group allocation. In validation, progression to ophthalmopathy was predicted by the model with roughly 71% sensitivity and 72% to 85% specificity, a median of roughly six months before onset. Most expanded thyroid clonotypes (frequency above 0.001) were also found in blood, which suggests that blood repertoires may mirror thyroid immune responses. Ophthalmopathy was separated from stable hyperthyroidism by a 13 V-J signature model, with approximately 85% sensitivity and 81% to 83% specificity obtained in cross-validation and 80%/75% obtained in testing.

The TCR beta CDR3 regions were amplified from the RNA transcripts. The first round of RT-PCR for the TCR CDR3 was performed with the HTBI primer set and the Qiagen OneStep RT-PCR kit. Libraries were constructed in a second round of multiplex PCR, after which size selection and purification were carried out. The libraries were sequenced on an Illumina HiSeq2000 using paired-end 100 bp reads. The original pipeline was this. Raw data were processed with SOAPnuke, discarding reads with adapters, uncalled bases, mean Phred below 15, or no exact constant-primer or identifier match. High-quality paired reads were merged with COPE v1.2.5, and unique nucleotide sequences were defined as clonotypes. MiTCR v1.1 was used to align the clonotypes against IMGT TRBV, TRBD and TRBJ reference segments. Analysis was restricted to V-J combinations with a frequency above 0.0001, which covered just over 98% of repertoires. A TCS score was defined as the ratio of F50 (clonal expansion) to E x V (chaos), with BLOSUM62-based TCRdist applied between CDR3 peptides within each V-J. Welch's t-statistics and random forest reduced 450 to 600 V-J features to 10 to 15, which were used in a naive Bayes classifier (R e1071). The raw public data were reprocessed by TCRdb itself: fastp quality trimming at Q25, MiXCR clonotype calling, in-frame beta chains only. Each entry merges the rows of one CDR3 protein and shows their most common DNA and genes. Here the V and J calls rest on TCRdb's processing, not on the authors' analysis. Counted in this sample were 300,000 to 450,000 distinct CDR3 sequences; approximately 25% of them appeared once. Jointly, the top ten make up less than 85% of the sample.

The sequencing input was blood. This TCR came from a man aged 45-60 years with Graves' hyperthyroidism. The rearranged segments are TRBV5-1 and TRBJ2-7; 10 central bases correspond to TRBD2. The base sequence is TGCGCCAGCAGTTCCGTTGGTTCTAGCGGGGGACACTCCTACGGGCAGTACTTC. It codes for CASSSVGSSGGHSYGQYF.